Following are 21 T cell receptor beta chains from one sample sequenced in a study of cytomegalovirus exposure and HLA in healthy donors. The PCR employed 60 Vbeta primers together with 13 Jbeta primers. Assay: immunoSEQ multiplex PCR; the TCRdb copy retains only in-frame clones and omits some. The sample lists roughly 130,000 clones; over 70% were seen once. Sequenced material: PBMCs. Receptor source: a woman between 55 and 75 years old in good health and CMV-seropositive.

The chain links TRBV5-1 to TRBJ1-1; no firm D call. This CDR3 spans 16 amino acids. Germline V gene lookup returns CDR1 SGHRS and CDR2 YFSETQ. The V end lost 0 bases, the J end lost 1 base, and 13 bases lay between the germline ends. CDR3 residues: CASSLGAVVQNTEAFF. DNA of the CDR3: TGCGCCAGCAGCTTGGGTGCTGTAGTTCAGAACACTGAAGCTTTCTTT.

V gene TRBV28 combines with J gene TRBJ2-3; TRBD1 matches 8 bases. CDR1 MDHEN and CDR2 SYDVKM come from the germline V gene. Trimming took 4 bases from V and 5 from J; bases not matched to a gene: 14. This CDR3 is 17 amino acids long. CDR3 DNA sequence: TGTGCCAGCAGTTCGCCCCGAAGGACAGGGTCGGGAGATACGCAGTATTTT. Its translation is CASSSPRRTGSGDTQYF.

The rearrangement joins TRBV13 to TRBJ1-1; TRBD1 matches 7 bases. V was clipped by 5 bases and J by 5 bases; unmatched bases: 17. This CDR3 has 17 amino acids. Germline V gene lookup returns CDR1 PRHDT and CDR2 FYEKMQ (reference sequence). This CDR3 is CASSQRGAGGGGTEAFF. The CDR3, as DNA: TGTGCCAGCAGCCAAAGGGGGGCAGGGGGAGGTGGAACTGAAGCTTTCTTT.

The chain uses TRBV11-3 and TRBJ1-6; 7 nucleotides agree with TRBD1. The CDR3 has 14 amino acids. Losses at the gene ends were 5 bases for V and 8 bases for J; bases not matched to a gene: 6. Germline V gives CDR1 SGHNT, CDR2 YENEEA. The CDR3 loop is CASSANRGDSPLHF. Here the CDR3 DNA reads TGTGCCAGCAGCGCCAACAGGGGCGATTCACCCCTCCACTTT.

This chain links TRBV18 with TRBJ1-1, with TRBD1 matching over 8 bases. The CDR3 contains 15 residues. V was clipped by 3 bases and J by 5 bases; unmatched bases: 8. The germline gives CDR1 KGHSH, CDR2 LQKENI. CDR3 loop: CASSPDTYRGTEAFF. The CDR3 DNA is TGTGCCAGCTCACCTGACACGTACAGGGGGACTGAAGCTTTCTTT. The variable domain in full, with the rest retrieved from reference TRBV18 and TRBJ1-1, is NAGVMQNPRHLVRRRGQEARLRCSPMKGHSHVYWYRQLPEEGLKFMVYLQKENIIDESGMPKERFSAEFPKEGPSILRIQQVVRGDSAAYFCASSPDTYRGTEAFFGQGTRLTVV.

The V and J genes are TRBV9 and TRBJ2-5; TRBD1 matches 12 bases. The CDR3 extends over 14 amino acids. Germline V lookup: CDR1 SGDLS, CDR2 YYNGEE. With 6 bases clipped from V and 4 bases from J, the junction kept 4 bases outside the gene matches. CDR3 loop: CASTRDRGRETQYF. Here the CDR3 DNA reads TGTGCCAGCACCAGGGACAGGGGGCGAGAGACCCAGTACTTC.

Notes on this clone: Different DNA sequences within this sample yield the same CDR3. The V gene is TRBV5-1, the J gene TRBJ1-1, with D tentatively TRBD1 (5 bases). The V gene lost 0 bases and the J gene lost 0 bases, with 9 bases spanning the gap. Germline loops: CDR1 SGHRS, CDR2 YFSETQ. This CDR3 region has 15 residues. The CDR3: CASSLVGGLNTEAFF. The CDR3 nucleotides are TGCGCCAGCAGCTTGGTGGGGGGTCTGAACACTGAAGCTTTCTTT.

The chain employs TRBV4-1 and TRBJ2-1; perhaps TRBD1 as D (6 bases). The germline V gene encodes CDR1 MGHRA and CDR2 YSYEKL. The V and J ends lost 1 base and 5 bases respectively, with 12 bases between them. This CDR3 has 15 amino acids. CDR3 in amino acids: CASSQGWGRDNEQFF. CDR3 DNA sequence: TGCGCCAGCAGCCAAGGATGGGGGCGCGACAATGAGCAGTTCTTC.

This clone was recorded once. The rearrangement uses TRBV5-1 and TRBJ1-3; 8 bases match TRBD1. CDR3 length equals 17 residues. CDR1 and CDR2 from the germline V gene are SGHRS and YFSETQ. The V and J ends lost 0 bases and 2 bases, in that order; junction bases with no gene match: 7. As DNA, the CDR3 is TGCGCCAGCAGCTTGGTGCCCCAGGGGGCAACTGGAAACACCATATATTTT. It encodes CASSLVPQGATGNTIYF.

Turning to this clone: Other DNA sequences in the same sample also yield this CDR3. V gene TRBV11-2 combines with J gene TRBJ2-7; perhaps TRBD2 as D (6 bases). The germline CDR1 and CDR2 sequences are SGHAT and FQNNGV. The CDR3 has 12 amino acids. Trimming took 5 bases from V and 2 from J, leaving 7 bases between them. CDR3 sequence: CASSPGAYEQYF. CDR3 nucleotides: TGTGCCAGCAGCCCGGGAGCCTACGAGCAGTACTTC.

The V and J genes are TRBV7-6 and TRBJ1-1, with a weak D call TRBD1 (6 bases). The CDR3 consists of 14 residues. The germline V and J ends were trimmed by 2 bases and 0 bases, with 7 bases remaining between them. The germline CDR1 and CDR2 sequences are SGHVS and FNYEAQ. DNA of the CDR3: TGTGCCAGCAGCTTAAACAGGGTGAACACTGAAGCTTTCTTT. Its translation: CASSLNRVNTEAFF. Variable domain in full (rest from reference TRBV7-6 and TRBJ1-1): GAGVSQSPRYKVTKRGQDVALRCDPISGHVSLYWYRQALGQGPEFLTYFNYEAQQDKSGLPNDRFSAERPEGSISTLTIQRTEQRDSAMYRCASSLNRVNTEAFFGQGTRLTVV.

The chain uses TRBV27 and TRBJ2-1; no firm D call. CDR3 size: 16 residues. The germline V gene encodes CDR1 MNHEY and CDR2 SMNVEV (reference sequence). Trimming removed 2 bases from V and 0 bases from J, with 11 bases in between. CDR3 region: CASSLSSTSSYNEQFF. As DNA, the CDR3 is TGTGCCAGCAGTTTAAGTAGCACGAGCTCCTACAATGAGCAGTTCTTC.

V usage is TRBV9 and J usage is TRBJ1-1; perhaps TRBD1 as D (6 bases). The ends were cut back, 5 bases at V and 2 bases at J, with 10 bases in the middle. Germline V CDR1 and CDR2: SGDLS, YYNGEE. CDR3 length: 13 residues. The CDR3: CASSPQGNTEAFF. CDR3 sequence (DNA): TGTGCCAGCAGTCCACAGGGAAACACTGAAGCTTTCTTT. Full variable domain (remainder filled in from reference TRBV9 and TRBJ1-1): DSGVTQTPKHLITATGQRVTLRCSPRSGDLSVYWYQQSLDQGLQFLIQYYNGEERAKGNILERFSAQQFPDLHSELNLSSLELGDSALYFCASSPQGNTEAFFGQGTRLTVV.

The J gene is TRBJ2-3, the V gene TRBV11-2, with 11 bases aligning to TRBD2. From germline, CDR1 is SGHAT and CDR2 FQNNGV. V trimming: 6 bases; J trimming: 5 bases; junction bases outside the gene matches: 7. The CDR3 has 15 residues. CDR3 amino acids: CASRDLAGGLDTQYF. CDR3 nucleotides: TGTGCCAGCAGGGATCTAGCGGGGGGATTAGATACGCAGTATTTT.

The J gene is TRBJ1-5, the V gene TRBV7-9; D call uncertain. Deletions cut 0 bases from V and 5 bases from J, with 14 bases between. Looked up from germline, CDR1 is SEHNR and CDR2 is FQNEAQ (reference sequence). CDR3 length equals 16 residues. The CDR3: CASSLARSSGDQPQHF. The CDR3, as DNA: TGTGCCAGCAGCTTAGCCCGATCCTCCGGGGATCAGCCCCAGCATTTT.

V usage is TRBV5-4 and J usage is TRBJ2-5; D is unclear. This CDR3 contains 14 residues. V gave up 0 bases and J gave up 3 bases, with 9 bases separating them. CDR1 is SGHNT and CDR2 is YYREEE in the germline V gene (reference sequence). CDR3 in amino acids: CASSLGGSKETQYF. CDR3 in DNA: TGTGCCAGCAGCTTGGGCGGCAGCAAAGAGACCCAGTACTTC.

The CDR3 is CASSDGTGGAEQYF. The CDR3, as DNA: TGTGCCAGCAGTGACGGGACAGGGGGCGCCGAGCAGTACTTC. V is TRBV6-1 and J is TRBJ2-5; 12 bases match TRBD1. TRBJ2-7 explains the end of the DNA better; the J call may be wrong. The CDR3 has 14 residues. Germline values: CDR1 MNHNS, CDR2 SASEGT.

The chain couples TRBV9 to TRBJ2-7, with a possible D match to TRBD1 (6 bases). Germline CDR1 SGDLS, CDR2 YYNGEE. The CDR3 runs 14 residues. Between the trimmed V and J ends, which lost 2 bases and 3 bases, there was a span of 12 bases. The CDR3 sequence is CASSVQGIGYEQYF. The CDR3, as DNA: TGTGCCAGCAGCGTTCAGGGGATTGGCTACGAGCAGTACTTC.

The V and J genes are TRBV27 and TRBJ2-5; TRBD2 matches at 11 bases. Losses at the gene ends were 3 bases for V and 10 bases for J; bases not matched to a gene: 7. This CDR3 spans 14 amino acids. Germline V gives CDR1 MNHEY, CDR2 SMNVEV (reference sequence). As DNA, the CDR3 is TGTGCCAGCAGTTTCGGTAGCGGGGGGGCTTTCCAGTACTTC. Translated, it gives CASSFGSGGAFQYF.

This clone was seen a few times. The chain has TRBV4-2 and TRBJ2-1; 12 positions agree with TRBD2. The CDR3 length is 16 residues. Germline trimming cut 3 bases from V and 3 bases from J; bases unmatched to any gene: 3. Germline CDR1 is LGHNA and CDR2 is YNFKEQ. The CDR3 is CASSHTSGGIYNEQFF. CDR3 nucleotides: TGTGCCAGCAGCCATACTAGCGGGGGGATCTACAATGAGCAGTTCTTC.

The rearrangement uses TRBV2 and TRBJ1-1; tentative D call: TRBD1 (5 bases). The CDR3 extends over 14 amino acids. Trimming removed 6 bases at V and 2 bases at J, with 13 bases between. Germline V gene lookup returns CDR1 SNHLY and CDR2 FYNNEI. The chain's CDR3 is CASRPPGLNTEAFF. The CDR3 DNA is TGTGCCAGCAGACCTCCGGGACTCAACACTGAAGCTTTCTTT.